Listed below are T cell receptor beta chains from one sample, sequenced in a study of T cell repertoires in cytomegalovirus infection. TCRdb used MiXCR to reprocess the reads, holding one entry per CDR3 protein. Of just under 500,000 distinct CDR3 sequences in the sample, 33% are singletons; the top ten hold around a sixth. Their recognized antigens are unknown. This specimen was cultured PBMCs, taken from culture after CMV antigen stimulation. All receptors derive from a human donor in good health (CMV status not recorded). Some clones in this sample may be carry-over from other donors' samples. Both conserved end residues are part of each CDR3. The D gene is left open where the match is weak. Clone size, where shown, is once, few, many, or a class for clones that have expanded.

d_gene: -; j_gene: TRBJ2-2; abundance: few; v_gene: TRBV20-1; CDR3nt: TGCAGTGCTAAGGGGGGGCGCTTCGGGGAGCTGTTTTTT; CDR3aa: CSAKGGRFGELFF
d_gene: TRBD2; j_gene: TRBJ2-3; abundance: few; v_gene: TRBV6-6; CDR3nt: TGTGCCAGCCTCGGGGAGGGTTGGCTCACAGATACGCAGTATTTT; CDR3aa: CASLGEGWLTDTQYF
d_gene: TRBD2; j_gene: TRBJ2-1; abundance: -; v_gene: TRBV27; CDR3nt: TGTGCCAGCTATTCACCGGGACTAGCGTTCTTCAATGAGCAGTTCTTC; CDR3aa: CASYSPGLAFFNEQFF
d_gene: TRBD2; j_gene: TRBJ2-5; abundance: many; v_gene: TRBV7-2; CDR3nt: TGTGCCAGCAGCCAGAGCGGGAGTGGACGAGAGACCCAGTACTTC; CDR3aa: CASSQSGSGRETQYF
d_gene: TRBD2; j_gene: TRBJ2-3; abundance: -; v_gene: TRBV30; CDR3nt: TGTGCCTGGAGCGGGATAGCGGGATTCACAGATACGCAGTATTTT; CDR3aa: CAWSGIAGFTDTQYF
d_gene: -; j_gene: TRBJ2-7; abundance: many; v_gene: TRBV6-2/TRBV6-3; CDR3nt: TGTGCCAGCAGTTACAGGGTACCCTCCTACGAGCAGTACTTC; CDR3aa: CASSYRVPSYEQYF
d_gene: -; j_gene: TRBJ1-3; abundance: -; v_gene: TRBV19; CDR3nt: TGTGCCAGTAGTAGCACACGCTCTGGAAACACCATATATTTT; CDR3aa: CASSSTRSGNTIYF
d_gene: -; j_gene: TRBJ2-1; abundance: many; v_gene: TRBV4-3; CDR3nt: TGCGCCAGCAGCCAAGAGGCTAGCGCCCAAACAGCGGAGCAGTTCTTC; CDR3aa: CASSQEASAQTAEQFF
d_gene: -; j_gene: TRBJ2-7; abundance: many; v_gene: TRBV7-2; CDR3nt: TGTGCCAGCAGCCACGGTTCGATCCCCTCCTACGAGCAGTACTTC; CDR3aa: CASSHGSIPSYEQYF
d_gene: TRBD2; j_gene: TRBJ2-1; abundance: few; v_gene: TRBV7-8; CDR3nt: TGTGCCAGCAGCCCGGTCCTAGCGGGAGGCCCCCGTGAGCAGTTCTTC; CDR3aa: CASSPVLAGGPREQFF
d_gene: TRBD2; j_gene: TRBJ2-1; abundance: few; v_gene: TRBV7-9; CDR3nt: TGTGCCAGCAGCTTCGCTAGCGGGAGGGCCTCGGGTGAGCAGTTCTTC; CDR3aa: CASSFASGRASGEQFF
d_gene: TRBD1; j_gene: TRBJ2-3; abundance: -; v_gene: TRBV7-9; CDR3nt: TGTGCCAGCAGTCGTGAGACAGGGGCTGGCACAGATACGCAGTATTTT; CDR3aa: CASSRETGAGTDTQYF
d_gene: TRBD1; j_gene: TRBJ1-4; abundance: -; v_gene: TRBV7-2; CDR3nt: TGTGCCAGCAGCTTGATGGGACAGGGTAATGAAAATCTGTTTTTT; CDR3aa: CASSLMGQGNENLFF
d_gene: -; j_gene: TRBJ2-7; abundance: -; v_gene: TRBV28; CDR3nt: TGTGCCAGCAGGCGACAGGAGACCTACGAGCAGTACTTC; CDR3aa: CASRRQETYEQYF
d_gene: -; j_gene: TRBJ2-2; abundance: few; v_gene: TRBV4-2; CDR3nt: TGTGCCAGCAGCGAAATAGGAGGAGCAACCGGGGAGCTGTTTTTT; CDR3aa: CASSEIGGATGELFF
d_gene: -; j_gene: TRBJ1-5; abundance: few; v_gene: TRBV28; CDR3nt: TGTGCCAGCAGTTCCCCGTCTCAGCCCCAGCATTTT; CDR3aa: CASSSPSQPQHF
d_gene: TRBD2; j_gene: TRBJ2-7; abundance: -; v_gene: TRBV27; CDR3nt: TGTGCCAGCAGTACCCGCCTACTAGCGGGAGTAAGCTACGAGCAGTACTTC; CDR3aa: CASSTRLLAGVSYEQYF
d_gene: -; j_gene: TRBJ1-6; abundance: -; v_gene: TRBV23-1; CDR3nt: TGCGCCAGCAGGCCCCCCCCCGACAACCACAATAATTCACCCCTCCACTTT; CDR3aa: CASRPPPDNHNNSPLHF
d_gene: TRBD2; j_gene: TRBJ2-1; abundance: few; v_gene: TRBV7-2; CDR3nt: TGTGCCAGCAGCTTAGCACTGAGGACTAGCGGGAGATCTAATGAGCAGTTCTTC; CDR3aa: CASSLALRTSGRSNEQFF
d_gene: -; j_gene: TRBJ2-1; abundance: -; v_gene: TRBV10-3; CDR3nt: TGTGCCATTCTAAAAGGGGGAAATGAGCAGTTCTTC; CDR3aa: CAILKGGNEQFF
d_gene: -; j_gene: TRBJ2-5; abundance: -; v_gene: TRBV6-2/TRBV6-3; CDR3nt: TGTGCCAGCAGTTACCTGTGGGTGGAGACCCAGTACTTC; CDR3aa: CASSYLWVETQYF
d_gene: TRBD1; j_gene: TRBJ2-7; abundance: -; v_gene: TRBV4-2; CDR3nt: TGTGCCAGCAGTAAAAAGGGGACAGGGGTCTCCTACGAGCAGTACTTC; CDR3aa: CASSKKGTGVSYEQYF
d_gene: -; j_gene: TRBJ1-4; abundance: many; v_gene: TRBV7-2; CDR3nt: TGTGCCAGCAGCTTAGCGTTCGGAGTGAATGAAAAACTGTTTTTT; CDR3aa: CASSLAFGVNEKLFF
d_gene: TRBD2; j_gene: TRBJ2-7; abundance: -; v_gene: TRBV6-6; CDR3nt: TGTGCCAGCAAAGATACTAGCGGGAGCTACGAGCAGTACTTC; CDR3aa: CASKDTSGSYEQYF
d_gene: -; j_gene: TRBJ2-1; abundance: few; v_gene: TRBV6-4; CDR3nt: TGTGCCAGCAGTGCAGCGTTGGGGAACAATGAGCAGTTCTTC; CDR3aa: CASSAALGNNEQFF
d_gene: -; j_gene: TRBJ2-1; abundance: -; v_gene: TRBV29-1; CDR3nt: TGCAGCGTTTCCGCGGATCGGGATGAGCAGTTCTTC; CDR3aa: CSVSADRDEQFF
d_gene: -; j_gene: TRBJ1-2; abundance: -; v_gene: TRBV15; CDR3nt: TGTGCCACCAGCAGGAAGACGGTGAACTATGGCTACACCTTC; CDR3aa: CATSRKTVNYGYTF
d_gene: -; j_gene: TRBJ1-6; abundance: -; v_gene: TRBV9; CDR3nt: TGTGCCAGCAGCGGAGTCGGGCACAACTCACCCCTCCACTTT; CDR3aa: CASSGVGHNSPLHF
d_gene: -; j_gene: TRBJ2-5; abundance: -; v_gene: TRBV2; CDR3nt: TGTGCCAGCAGCCCAGGACGAGCCGAAGAGACCCAGTACTTC; CDR3aa: CASSPGRAEETQYF
d_gene: -; j_gene: TRBJ2-2; abundance: -; v_gene: TRBV27; CDR3nt: TGTGCCAGCAGTTCAACCGGGCCCGCGGTTCGGGAGCTGTTTTTT; CDR3aa: CASSSTGPAVRELFF
d_gene: -; j_gene: TRBJ1-2; abundance: -; v_gene: TRBV7-2; CDR3nt: TGTGCCAGCAGCTTAACTGGACCGGGGAATGACTACACCTTC; CDR3aa: CASSLTGPGNDYTF
d_gene: -; j_gene: TRBJ2-3; abundance: -; v_gene: TRBV7-3; CDR3nt: TGTGCCAGCAGCTTAAATGGGGGGGATACGCAGTATTTT; CDR3aa: CASSLNGGDTQYF
d_gene: -; j_gene: TRBJ1-1; abundance: few; v_gene: TRBV5-1; CDR3nt: TGCGCCAGCAGCTCCCGAGAGGTGTCCGAAGCTTTCTTT; CDR3aa: CASSSREVSEAFF
d_gene: TRBD1; j_gene: TRBJ1-1; abundance: -; v_gene: TRBV28; CDR3nt: TGTGCCAGCAGTTTCTACAGGGGGGTGAGCACTGAAGCTTTCTTT; CDR3aa: CASSFYRGVSTEAFF
d_gene: -; j_gene: TRBJ1-2; abundance: -; v_gene: TRBV7-2; CDR3nt: TGTGCCAGCAGCACATCCCCCGGGGCCGTCTATGGCTACACCTTC; CDR3aa: CASSTSPGAVYGYTF
d_gene: -; j_gene: TRBJ2-4; abundance: few; v_gene: TRBV6-5; CDR3nt: TGTGCCAGCAGTTACTCGATGGCCCGGACGCCCTGGGGCCTAGCCAAAAACATTCAGTACTTC; CDR3aa: CASSYSMARTPWGLAKNIQYF
d_gene: -; j_gene: TRBJ2-3; abundance: many; v_gene: TRBV7-6; CDR3nt: TGTGCCAGCAGCAGCACTCCGGGATCAGATACGCAGTATTTT; CDR3aa: CASSSTPGSDTQYF
d_gene: TRBD1; j_gene: TRBJ2-3; abundance: few; v_gene: TRBV20-1; CDR3nt: TGCAGTGCTACTCCCGGGACAGGGTTGGCAGGTGTCACAGATACGCAGTATTTT; CDR3aa: CSATPGTGLAGVTDTQYF